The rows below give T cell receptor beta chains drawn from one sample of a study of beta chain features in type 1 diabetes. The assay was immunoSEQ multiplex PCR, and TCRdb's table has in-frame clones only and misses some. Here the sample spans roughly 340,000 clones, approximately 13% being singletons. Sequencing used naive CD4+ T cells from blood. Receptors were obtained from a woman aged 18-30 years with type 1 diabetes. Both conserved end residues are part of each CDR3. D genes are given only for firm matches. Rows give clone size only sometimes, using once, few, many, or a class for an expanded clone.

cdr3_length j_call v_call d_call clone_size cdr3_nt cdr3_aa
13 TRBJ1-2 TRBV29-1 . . TGCAGCGTTGTCGCAGGGATGAACTATGGCTACACCTTC CSVVAGMNYGYTF
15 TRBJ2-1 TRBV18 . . TGTGCCAGCTCACCTCCGGGAACTTCCTACAATGAGCAGTTCTTC CASSPPGTSYNEQFF
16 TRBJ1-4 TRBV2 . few TGTGCCAGCAGTCAGGAACAACAGACAACTAATGAAAAACTGTTTTTT CASSQEQQTTNEKLFF
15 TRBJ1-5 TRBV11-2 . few TGTGCCAGCAGCTTAGAGGGCACACCCAATCAGCCCCAGCATTTT CASSLEGTPNQPQHF
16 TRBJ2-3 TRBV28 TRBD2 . TGTGCCAGCAGTTCAAGACTAGCGGGCCGCACAGATACGCAGTATTTT CASSSRLAGRTDTQYF
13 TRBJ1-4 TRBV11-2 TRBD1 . TGTGCCAGCAGCTTCAGGACAGGGGGAAAACTGTTTTTT CASSFRTGGKLFF
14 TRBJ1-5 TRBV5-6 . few TGTGCCAGCAGCTTGGCCCTCAGGGGCCAGCCCCAGCATTTT CASSLALRGQPQHF
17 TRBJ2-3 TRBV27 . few TGTGCCAGCAGCCGTCAAACAGGGCCCCTAATCACAGATACGCAGTATTTT CASSRQTGPLITDTQYF
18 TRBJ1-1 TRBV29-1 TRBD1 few TGCAGCGTTAATCCGGCCGGGGCAGGGGGATCCTGGAACACTGAAGCTTTCTTT CSVNPAGAGGSWNTEAFF
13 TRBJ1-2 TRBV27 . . TGTGCCAGCAGTCGTGAGGGGGTAGGTGGCTACACCTTC CASSREGVGGYTF
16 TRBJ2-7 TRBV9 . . TGTGCCAGCAGCGTAGGGTATCGGGAGTATGGATACGAGCAGTACTTC CASSVGYREYGYEQYF
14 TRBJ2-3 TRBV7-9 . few TGTGCCAGCAGCCGGGACTCTAGCACAGATACGCAGTATTTT CASSRDSSTDTQYF
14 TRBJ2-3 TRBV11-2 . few TGTGCCAGCAGCTTAGGGAGGGGCACAGATACGCAGTATTTT CASSLGRGTDTQYF
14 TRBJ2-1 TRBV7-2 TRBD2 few TGTGCCAGCAGCTTTGGACTAGCGTACAATGAGCAGTTCTTC CASSFGLAYNEQFF
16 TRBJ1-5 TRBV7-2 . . TGTGCCAGCAGCCCGCCGGGACTAGGGCCCAATCAGCCCCAGCATTTT CASSPPGLGPNQPQHF